This entry concerns a single T cell receptor (beta chain). Since a much larger clone is just one base distant, this may be a read error. This record belongs to a study of low-dose radiotherapy and immunotherapy resistance in tumors. At the level of the study: cDNA synthesis used a TRAV/TRBV-specific primer set for both chains.

Noted time point: after trial treatment. Treatment denoted: LDRT plus nivolumab, ipilimumab, low-dose cyclophosphamide and aspirin (RACIN trial). TCRs were put through around 20 PCR cycles of amplification with Phusion. A constant-region primer and the V-primer adapter served as the primer pair. TCRdb re-called the reads through MiXCR, storing one row per CDR3 protein. The table lists tens of thousands of distinct CDR3 sequences, roughly 31% of them singletons. The receptor was isolated from a male donor with rectosigmoid adenocarcinoma. Sequencing used PBMCs, obtained after low-dose radiotherapy plus immunotherapy.

The CDR3 spells CASSYEDFARDTQYF. In DNA form, the CDR3 reads TGTGCCAGCAGCTACGAGGACTTTGCGCGGGATACGCAGTATTTT. The gene calls are TRBV5-4 and TRBJ2-3; TRBD2 might be the D (5 bases). V was trimmed by 3 bases and J by 6 bases, leaving 17 bases between them. Germline assignment: CDR1 SGHNT and CDR2 YYREEE (reference sequence). The CDR3 is 15 amino acids.